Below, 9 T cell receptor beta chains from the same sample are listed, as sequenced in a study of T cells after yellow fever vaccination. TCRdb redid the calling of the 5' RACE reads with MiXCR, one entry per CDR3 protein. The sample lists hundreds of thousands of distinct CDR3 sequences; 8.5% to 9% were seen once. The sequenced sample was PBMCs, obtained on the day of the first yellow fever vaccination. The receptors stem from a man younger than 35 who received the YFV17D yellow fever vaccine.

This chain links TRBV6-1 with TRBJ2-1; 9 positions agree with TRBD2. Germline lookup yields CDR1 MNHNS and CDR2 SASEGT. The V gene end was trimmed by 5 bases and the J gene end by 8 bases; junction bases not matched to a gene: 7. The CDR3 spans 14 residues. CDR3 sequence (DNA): TGTGCCAGCAGTCGACCGGGACTAGCTGATGAGCAGTTCTTC. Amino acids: CASSRPGLADEQFF.

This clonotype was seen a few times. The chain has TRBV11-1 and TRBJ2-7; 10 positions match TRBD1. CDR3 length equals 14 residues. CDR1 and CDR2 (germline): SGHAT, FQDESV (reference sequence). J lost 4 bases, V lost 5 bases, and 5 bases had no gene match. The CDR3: CASSVGQGQYEQYF. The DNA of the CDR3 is TGTGCCAGCAGCGTGGGACAGGGGCAGTACGAGCAGTACTTC.

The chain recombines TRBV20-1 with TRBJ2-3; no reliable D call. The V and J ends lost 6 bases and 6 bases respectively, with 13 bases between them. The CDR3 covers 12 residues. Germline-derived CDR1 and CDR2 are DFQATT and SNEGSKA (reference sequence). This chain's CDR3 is CSAPIIPDTQYF. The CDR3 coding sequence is TGCAGTGCCCCGATCATCCCCGATACGCAGTATTTT.

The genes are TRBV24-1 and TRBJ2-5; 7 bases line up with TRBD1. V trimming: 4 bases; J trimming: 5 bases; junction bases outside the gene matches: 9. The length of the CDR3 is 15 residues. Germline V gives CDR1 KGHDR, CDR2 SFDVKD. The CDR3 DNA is TGTGCCACCAGTGAAACAAAGGGGGCCGGGGAGACCCAGTACTTC. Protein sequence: CATSETKGAGETQYF.

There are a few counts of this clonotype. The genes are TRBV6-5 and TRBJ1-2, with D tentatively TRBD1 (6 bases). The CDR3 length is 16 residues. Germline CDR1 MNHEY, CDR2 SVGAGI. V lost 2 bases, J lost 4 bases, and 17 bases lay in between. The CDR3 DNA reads TGTGCCAGCAGTTACACCCACAGGGCTATCTTCTATGGCTACACCTTC. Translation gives CASSYTHRAIFYGYTF.

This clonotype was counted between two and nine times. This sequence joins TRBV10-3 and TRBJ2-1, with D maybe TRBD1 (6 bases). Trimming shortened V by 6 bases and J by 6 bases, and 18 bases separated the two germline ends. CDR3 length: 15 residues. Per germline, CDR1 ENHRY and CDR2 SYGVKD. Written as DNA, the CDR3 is TGTGCCATCAGGGGAAGTGGGGGCCACCCCAATGAGCAGTTCTTC. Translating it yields CAIRGSGGHPNEQFF.

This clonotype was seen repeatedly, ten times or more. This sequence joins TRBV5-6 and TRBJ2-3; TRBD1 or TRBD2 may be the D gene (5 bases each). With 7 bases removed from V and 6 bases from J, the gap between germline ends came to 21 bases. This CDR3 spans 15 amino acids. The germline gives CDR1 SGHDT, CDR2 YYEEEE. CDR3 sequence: CASCPRGALPDTQYF. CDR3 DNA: TGTGCCAGCTGCCCACGAGGGGCGCTTCCGGATACGCAGTATTTT.

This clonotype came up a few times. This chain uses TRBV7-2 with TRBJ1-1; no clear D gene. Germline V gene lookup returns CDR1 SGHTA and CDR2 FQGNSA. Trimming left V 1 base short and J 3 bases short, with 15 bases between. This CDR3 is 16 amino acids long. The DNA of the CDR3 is TGTGCCAGCAGCTTAGAATTCCGGTTAGTCGACACTGAAGCTTTCTTT. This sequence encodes CASSLEFRLVDTEAFF.

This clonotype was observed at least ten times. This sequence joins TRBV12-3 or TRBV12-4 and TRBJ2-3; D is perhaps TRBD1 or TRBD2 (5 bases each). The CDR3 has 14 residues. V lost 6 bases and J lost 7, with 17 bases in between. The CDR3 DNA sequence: TGTGCCAGCAGCGTTGGACCCGGGGCCTATACGCAGTATTTT. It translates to CASSVGPGAYTQYF.